Reported below is one T cell receptor (beta chain). The sample comes from a study of blood T cell repertoires in COVID-19. Across the whole study: Sites across the United States, Italy and Spain contributed samples from acute and convalescent COVID-19. The analysed material was cDNA or gDNA that came from T cells, B-cell-depleted T cells, or PBMCs.

How the authors handled the data: Amplification from reference gene primers served as the basis for estimated nucleated cell counts. TCRdb's table, derived via immunoSEQ multiplex PCR, lists solely in-frame clones and lacks some. The V and J calls and clone size were taken over from that table, and D and trimming were inferred from the DNA. The sample carries 50,000 to 65,000 clones, approximately 86% recorded once. The receptor comes from a man aged 60 to 69 with acute or convalescent COVID-19. The sample was peripheral blood.

CDR3 sequence: CASSPQGTANSPLHF. The CDR3 DNA reads as TGTGCCAGCTCACCCCAAGGGACAGCAAATTCACCCCTCCACTTT. The chain links TRBV18 to TRBJ1-6; 7 nucleotides match TRBD1. V lost 3 bases to trimming and J lost 7 bases; unmatched junction nucleotides: 6. The length of the CDR3 is 15 residues. Germline CDR1 and CDR2: KGHSH and LQKENI. Supplemented by reference TRBV18 and TRBJ1-6, the full variable domain reads NAGVMQNPRHLVRRRGQEARLRCSPMKGHSHVYWYRQLPEEGLKFMVYLQKENIIDESGMPKERFSAEFPKEGPSILRIQQVVRGDSAAYFCASSPQGTANSPLHFGNGTRLTVT.